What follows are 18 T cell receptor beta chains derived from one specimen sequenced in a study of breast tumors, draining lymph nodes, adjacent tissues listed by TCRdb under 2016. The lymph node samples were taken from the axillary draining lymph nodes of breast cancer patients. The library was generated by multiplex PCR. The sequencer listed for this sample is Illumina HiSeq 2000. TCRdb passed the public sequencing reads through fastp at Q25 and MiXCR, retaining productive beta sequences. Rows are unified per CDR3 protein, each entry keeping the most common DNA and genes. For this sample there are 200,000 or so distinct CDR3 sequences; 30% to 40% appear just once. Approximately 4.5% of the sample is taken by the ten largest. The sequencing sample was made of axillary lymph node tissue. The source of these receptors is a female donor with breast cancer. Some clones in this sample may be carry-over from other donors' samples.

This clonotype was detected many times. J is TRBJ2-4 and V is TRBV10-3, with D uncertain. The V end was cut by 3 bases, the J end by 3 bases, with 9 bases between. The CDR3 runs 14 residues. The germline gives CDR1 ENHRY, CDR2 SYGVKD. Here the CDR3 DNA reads TGTGCCATCAGTGACCCCTCCCGCAAAAACATTCAGTACTTC. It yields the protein CAISDPSRKNIQYF.

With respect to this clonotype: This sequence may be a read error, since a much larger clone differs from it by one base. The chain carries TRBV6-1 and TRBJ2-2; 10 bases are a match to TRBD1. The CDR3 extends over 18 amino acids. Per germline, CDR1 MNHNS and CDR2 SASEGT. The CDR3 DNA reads TGTGCCAGCAGGAAGACAGGGGGCCCTATTACGAACGCCGGGGAGCTGTTTTTT. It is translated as CASRKTGGPITNAGELFF.

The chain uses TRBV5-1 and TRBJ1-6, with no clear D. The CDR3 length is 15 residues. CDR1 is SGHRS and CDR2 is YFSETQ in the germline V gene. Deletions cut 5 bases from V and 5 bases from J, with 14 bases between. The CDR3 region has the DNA TGCGCCAGCAGGCGCTGGGGTAGCGATAATTCACCCCTCCACTTT. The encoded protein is CASRRWGSDNSPLHF.

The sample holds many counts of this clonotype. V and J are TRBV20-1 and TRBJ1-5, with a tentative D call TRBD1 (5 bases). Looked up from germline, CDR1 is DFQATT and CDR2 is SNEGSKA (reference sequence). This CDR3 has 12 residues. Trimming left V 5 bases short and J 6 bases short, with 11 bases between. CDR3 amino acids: CSAHPGGQPQHF. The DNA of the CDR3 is TGCAGTGCTCACCCCGGGGGTCAGCCCCAGCATTTT.

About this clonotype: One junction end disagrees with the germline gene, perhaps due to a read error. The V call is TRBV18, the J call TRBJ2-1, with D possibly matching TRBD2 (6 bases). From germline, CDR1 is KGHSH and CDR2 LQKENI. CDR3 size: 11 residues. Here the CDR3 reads CASSRGDERFF. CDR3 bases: TGTGCCAGCTCACGGGGGGATGAGCGGTTCTTC.

The CDR3: CASRREAGEPQHF. DNA of the CDR3: TGTGCCAGCAGACGGGAGGCCGGGGAGCCCCAGCATTTT. The chain joins TRBV7-9 to TRBJ1-5, with D unresolved. CDR1 SEHNR and CDR2 FQNEAQ come from the germline V gene (reference sequence). V was pared by 6 bases and J by 8 bases, with 14 bases between. The CDR3 has 13 residues.

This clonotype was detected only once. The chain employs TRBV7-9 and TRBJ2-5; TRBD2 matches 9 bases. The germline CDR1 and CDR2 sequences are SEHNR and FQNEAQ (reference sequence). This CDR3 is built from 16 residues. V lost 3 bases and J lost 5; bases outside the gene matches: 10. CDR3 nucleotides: TGTGCCAGCAGCTTTCTGGCTAGCGGGGTCAGGGAGACCCAGTACTTC. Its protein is CASSFLASGVRETQYF. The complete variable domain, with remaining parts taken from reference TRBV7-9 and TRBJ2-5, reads DTGVSQNPRHKITKRGQNVTFRCDPISEHNRLYWYRQTLGQGPEFLTYFQNEAQLEKSRLLSDRFSAERPKGSFSTLEIQRTEQGDSAMYLCASSFLASGVRETQYFGPGTRLLVL.

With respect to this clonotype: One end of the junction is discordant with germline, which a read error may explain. This CDR3 is CASRGLVQGTQYF. The CDR3 DNA follows: TGTGCCAGCAGGGGACTAGTCCAAGGGACCCAGTACTTC. The chain links TRBV11-2 to TRBJ2-5; TRBD2 aligns across 8 bases. In germline, CDR1 is SGHAT, CDR2 FQNNGV. This CDR3 region has 13 residues.

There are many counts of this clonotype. The DNA for the CDR3 is TGTGCCACCAGCAGGGACAGCGGTAATTCACCCCTCCACTTT. Translated, it gives CATSRDSGNSPLHF. This sequence joins TRBV15 and TRBJ1-6; D may be TRBD1 (6 bases). Trimming took off 3 bases at V and 6 bases at J, with 9 bases between the two ends. CDR1 and CDR2 (germline): LNHNV, YYDKDF (reference sequence). This CDR3 region has 14 residues.

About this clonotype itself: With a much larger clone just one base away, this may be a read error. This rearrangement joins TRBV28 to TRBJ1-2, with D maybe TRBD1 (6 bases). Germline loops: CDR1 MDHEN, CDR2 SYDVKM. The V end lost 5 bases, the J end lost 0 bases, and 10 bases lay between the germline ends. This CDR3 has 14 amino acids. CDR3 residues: CASSTTGTNYGYTF. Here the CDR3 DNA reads TGTGCCAGCAGTACTACAGGGACTAACTATGGCTACACCTTC.

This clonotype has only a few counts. The CDR3 DNA reads as TGTGCCAGCAGTTTCATCGGGACAGGGACCTACGAGCAGTACTTC. This encodes CASSFIGTGTYEQYF. The V call is TRBV28, the J call TRBJ2-7; 9 bases line up with TRBD1. Per the germline V gene, CDR1 is MDHEN and CDR2 is SYDVKM. Losses at the gene ends were 3 bases for V and 2 bases for J; bases not matched to a gene: 5. The length of the CDR3 is 15 residues. Filled out from reference TRBV28 and TRBJ2-7, the complete variable domain reads DVKVTQSSRYLVKRTGEKVFLECVQDMDHENMFWYRQDPGLGLRLIYFSYDVKMKEKGDIPEGYSVSREKKERFSLILESASTNQTSMYLCASSFIGTGTYEQYFGPGTRLTVT.

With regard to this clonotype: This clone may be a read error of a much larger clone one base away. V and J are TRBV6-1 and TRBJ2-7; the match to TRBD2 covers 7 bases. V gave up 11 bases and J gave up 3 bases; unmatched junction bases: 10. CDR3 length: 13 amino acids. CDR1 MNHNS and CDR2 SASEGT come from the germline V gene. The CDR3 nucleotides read TGTGCCCGTCGACTAGCAGGGTTCTACGAGCAGTACTTC. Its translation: CARRLAGFYEQYF.

The CDR3 region is CAIRRERSSTDTQYF. CDR3 DNA sequence: TGTGCCATCAGACGCGAGCGGTCTAGCACAGATACGCAGTATTTT. The chain joins TRBV6-9 to TRBJ2-3; a weak D match, TRBD2 (5 bases). V was clipped by 10 bases and J by 0 bases, with 17 bases between them. Germline-derived CDR1 and CDR2 are MNHGY and SVAAGI. CDR3 size: 15 residues.

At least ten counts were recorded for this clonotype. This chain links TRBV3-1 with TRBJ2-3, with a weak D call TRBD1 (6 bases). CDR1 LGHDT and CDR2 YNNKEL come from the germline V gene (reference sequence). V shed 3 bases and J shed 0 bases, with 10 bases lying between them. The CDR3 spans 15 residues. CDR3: CASSHRGRSTDTQYF. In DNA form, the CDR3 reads TGTGCCAGCAGCCACAGGGGTAGGAGCACAGATACGCAGTATTTT.

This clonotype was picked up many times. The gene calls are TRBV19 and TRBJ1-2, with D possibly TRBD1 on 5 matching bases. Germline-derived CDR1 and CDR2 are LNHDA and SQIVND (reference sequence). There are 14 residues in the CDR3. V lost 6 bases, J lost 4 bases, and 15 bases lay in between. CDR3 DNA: TGTGCCAGTAGGCGACAGACTATCCTCTATGGCTACACCTTC. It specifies CASRRQTILYGYTF.

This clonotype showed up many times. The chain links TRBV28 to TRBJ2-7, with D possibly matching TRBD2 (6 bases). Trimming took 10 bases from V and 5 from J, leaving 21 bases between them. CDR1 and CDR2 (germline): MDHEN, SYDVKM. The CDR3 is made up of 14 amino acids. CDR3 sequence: CATQSVGGNDEQYF. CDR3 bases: TGTGCCACCCAGTCCGTGGGCGGGAACGACGAGCAGTACTTC. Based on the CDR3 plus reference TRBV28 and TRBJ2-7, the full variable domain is DVKVTQSSRYLVKRTGEKVFLECVQDMDHENMFWYRQDPGLGLRLIYFSYDVKMKEKGDIPEGYSVSREKKERFSLILESASTNQTSMYLCATQSVGGNDEQYFGPGTRLTVT.

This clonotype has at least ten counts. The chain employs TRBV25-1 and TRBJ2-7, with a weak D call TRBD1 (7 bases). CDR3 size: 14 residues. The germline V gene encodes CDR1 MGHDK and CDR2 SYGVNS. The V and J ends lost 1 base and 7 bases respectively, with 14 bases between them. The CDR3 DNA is TGTGCCAGCAGTGAATCCGGTCAGGGGGGTGAGCAGTACTTC. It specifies CASSESGQGGEQYF.

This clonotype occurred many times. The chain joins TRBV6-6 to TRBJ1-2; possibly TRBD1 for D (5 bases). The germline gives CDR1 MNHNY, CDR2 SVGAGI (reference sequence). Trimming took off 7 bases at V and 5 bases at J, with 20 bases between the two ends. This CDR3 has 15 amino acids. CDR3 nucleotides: TGTGCCAGCACAAAGGCGCAGGGAGGTGGTTATGGCTACACCTTC. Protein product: CASTKAQGGGYGYTF.